This T cell receptor beta chain was identified during a study of blood T cell repertoires in COVID-19. Whole-study context: Both acute and convalescent COVID-19 samples were obtained from the United States, Italy and Spain.

Seattle's cohort entered during active infection and was followed longitudinally. This table comes from immunoSEQ multiplex PCR, and its TCRdb copy is limited to in-frame clones, with some not included. Of 150,000 to 200,000 clones listed, approximately 87% are singletons. V shed 2 bases, J shed 2 bases, and the junction held 4 bases outside the gene matches. CDR3 size: 15 residues. The V gene's germline CDR1 is SGHAT and CDR2 FQNNGV. The source is a woman aged 65 to 85 with COVID-19, enrolled during active disease. Sequencing used peripheral blood. The chain joins TRBV11-2 to TRBJ2-3, with 7 nucleotides matching TRBD1. The CDR3 DNA is TGTGCCAGCAGCTTAAGACAGGGTAACACAGATACGCAGTATTTT. Protein sequence: CASSLRQGNTDTQYF. Drawing the rest from reference TRBV11-2 and TRBJ2-3, the complete variable domain is EAGVAQSPRYKIIEKRQSVAFWCNPISGHATLYWYQQILGQGPKLLIQFQNNGVVDDSQLPKDRFSAERLKGVDSTLKIQPAKLEDSAVYLCASSLRQGNTDTQYFGPGTRLTVL.